Sequencing of this T cell receptor beta chain was carried out in a study of blood T cells in healthy people across ages. The germline CDR1 and CDR2 sequences are SGHRS and YFSETQ. The CDR3 covers 15 residues. V shed 0 bases, J shed 9 bases, and the junction held 5 bases outside the gene matches. This clonotype was seen ten or more times. The second PCR ran roughly 6 to 11 cycles with a sample-barcoded 5' primer and J-beta primers. In TCRdb, the 5' RACE reads were re-called with MiXCR into one record per CDR3 protein. Of hundreds of thousands of distinct CDR3 sequences listed, about 30% are singletons.

The chain couples TRBV5-1 to TRBJ2-5, with 13 bases that match TRBD2. Sequencing was carried out using blood. The clonotype was recovered from a woman at least 80 years old in good health. CDR3 nucleotide sequence: TGCGCCAGCAGCTTGGGGACTAGCGGGAGAAGTGCCCAGTACTTC. This encodes CASSLGTSGRSAQYF.